This entry lists 2 T cell receptor beta chains sequenced from one sample in a study of blood T cell repertoires in COVID-19. Data came from immunoSEQ multiplex PCR; TCRdb stores just in-frame clones and leaves some out. The sample shows around 56,000 clones, roughly nine tenths of them seen only once. The sample consisted of peripheral blood. These receptors came from a woman in her sixties or seventies with active or convalescent COVID-19.

This chain connects TRBV29-1 to TRBJ1-5; 7 bases agree with TRBD1. With V trimmed by 3 bases and J by 2 bases, 1 base remained unmatched. The CDR3 consists of 13 residues. Germline V CDR1 and CDR2: SQVTM, ANQGSEA. The CDR3 loop reads CSVDQGGNQPQHF. The CDR3 bases are TGCAGCGTTGACCAGGGGGGCAATCAGCCCCAGCATTTT.

The gene calls are TRBV6-5 and TRBJ1-2, with a possible D match to TRBD1 (5 bases). V lost 8 bases and J lost 8, with 12 bases in between. The CDR3 sequence is 11 residues long. Looked up from germline, CDR1 is MNHEY and CDR2 is SVGAGI. DNA for the CDR3: TGTGCCAGCCTGGGGGGGACGGGCTACACCTTC. This codes for CASLGGTGYTF.